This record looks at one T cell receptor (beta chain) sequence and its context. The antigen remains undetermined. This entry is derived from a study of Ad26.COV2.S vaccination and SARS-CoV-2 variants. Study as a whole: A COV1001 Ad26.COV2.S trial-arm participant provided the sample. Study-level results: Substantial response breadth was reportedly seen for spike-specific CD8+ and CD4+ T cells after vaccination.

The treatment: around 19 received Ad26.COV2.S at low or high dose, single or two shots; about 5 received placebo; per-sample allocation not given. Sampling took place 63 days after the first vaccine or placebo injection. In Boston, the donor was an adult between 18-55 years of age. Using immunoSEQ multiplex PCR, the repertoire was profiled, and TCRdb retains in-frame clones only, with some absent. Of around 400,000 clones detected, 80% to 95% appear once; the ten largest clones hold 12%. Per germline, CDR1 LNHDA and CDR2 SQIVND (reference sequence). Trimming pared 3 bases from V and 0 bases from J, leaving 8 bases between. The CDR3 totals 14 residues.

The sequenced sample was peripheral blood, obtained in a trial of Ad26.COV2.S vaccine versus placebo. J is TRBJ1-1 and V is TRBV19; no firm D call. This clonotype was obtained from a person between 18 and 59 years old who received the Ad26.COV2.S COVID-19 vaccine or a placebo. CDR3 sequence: CASSIPAMNTEAFF. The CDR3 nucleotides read TGTGCCAGTAGTATCCCAGCTATGAACACTGAAGCTTTCTTT.